This T cell receptor beta chain was found in a study of T-cell reconstitution after alpha-beta-depleted transplantation in children. General study findings and limits: From newly produced T cells came most of the T-cell counts and diversity one year after transplant. The study reportedly traced alpha-beta T cells about two months after transplant to several hundred expanded graft clones. There were some patients whose high TCRbeta diversity at day 60 came from surviving recipient T cells and thymic progenitors.

Unique molecular identifiers were incorporated when the TCRbeta library was constructed. Each CDR3 protein gets one entry after TCRdb re-called the PCR reads with MiXCR. In the table there are 300,000 or so distinct CDR3 sequences, approximately 20% of which are singletons. About this clonotype itself: Its specificity is not known. At one end, the junction sequence differs from germline, possibly due to a read error.

Germline CDR1 SEHNR, CDR2 FQNEAQ (reference sequence). The CDR3 is 17 residues long. The sample in question was PBMCs, mostly from graft donor cells, obtained 180 days after TCRalphabeta/CD19-depleted stem cell transplant. The sequence was collected from a male patient under 18 who had a stem cell transplant for acute lymphoblastic leukemia, so the T cells may come from the graft donor. The chain uses TRBV7-9 and TRBJ2-2; 10 bases agree with TRBD2. CDR3 coding DNA: TGTGCTAGCAGCTCCTACCTAGCGGGAGCGAACACCGGGGAGCTGTTTTTT. Translated: CASSSYLAGANTGELFF.